This paragraph covers one TCR beta chain sequence. What it recognizes is unknown. TCRbeta CDR3 was sequenced at survey depth with template counts. Clones were sequenced by immunoSEQ multiplex PCR, and TCRdb holds only the in-frame ones, with some missing. In the table there are roughly 5,800 clones, 50% to 70% of which are singletons. The source of the sample is a study of tissue T cells after allogeneic stem cell transplantation. Overall study findings and caveats: In patients and mice, blood and spleen missed much of tissue repertoire. Anatomically similar tissues had similar TCR repertoires within each patient.

V gave up 0 bases and J gave up 5 bases, with 12 bases separating them. This CDR3 contains 14 residues. Germline V gives CDR1 SGDLS, CDR2 YYNGEE. The J gene is TRBJ2-7, the V gene TRBV9; possibly TRBD1 for D (6 bases). This TCR derives from a woman aged 18-49 years with breast cancer. Specimen: duodenum tissue, collected at autopsy. The CDR3 here is CASSVDQGLDEQYF. CDR3 in DNA: TGTGCCAGCAGCGTAGATCAGGGGCTCGACGAGCAGTACTTC.